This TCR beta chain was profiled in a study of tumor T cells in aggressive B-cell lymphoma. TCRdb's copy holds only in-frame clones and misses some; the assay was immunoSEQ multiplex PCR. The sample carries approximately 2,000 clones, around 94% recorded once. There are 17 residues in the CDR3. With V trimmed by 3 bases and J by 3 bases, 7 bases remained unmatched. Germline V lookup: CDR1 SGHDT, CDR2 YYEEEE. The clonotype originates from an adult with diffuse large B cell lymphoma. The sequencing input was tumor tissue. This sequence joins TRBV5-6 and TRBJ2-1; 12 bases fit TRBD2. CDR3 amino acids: CASSSGLAGGFYNEQFF. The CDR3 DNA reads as TGTGCCAGCAGCTCGGGACTAGCGGGCGGGTTCTACAATGAGCAGTTCTTC.